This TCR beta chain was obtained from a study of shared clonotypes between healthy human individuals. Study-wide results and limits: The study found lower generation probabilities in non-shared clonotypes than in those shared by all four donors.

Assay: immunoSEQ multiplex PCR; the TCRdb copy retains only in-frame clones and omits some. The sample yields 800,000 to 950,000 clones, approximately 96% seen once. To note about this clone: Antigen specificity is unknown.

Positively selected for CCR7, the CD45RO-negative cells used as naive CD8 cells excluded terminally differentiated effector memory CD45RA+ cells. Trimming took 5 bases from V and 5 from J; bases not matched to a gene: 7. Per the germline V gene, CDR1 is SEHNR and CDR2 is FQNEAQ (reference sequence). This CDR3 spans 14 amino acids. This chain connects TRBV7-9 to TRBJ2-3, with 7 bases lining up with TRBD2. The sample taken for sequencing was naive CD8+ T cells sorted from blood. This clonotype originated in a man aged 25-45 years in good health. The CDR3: CASSPRDYQDTQYF. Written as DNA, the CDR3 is TGTGCCAGCAGCCCGCGGGACTACCAAGATACGCAGTATTTT.